The 22 T cell receptor beta chains presented below share a single source sample, sequenced in a study of cytomegalovirus exposure and HLA in healthy donors (dated by TCRdb to 2016 to 2017). The library was obtained by the immunoSEQ multiplex PCR assay. For the multiplex PCR, a mixture combining 60 forward primers for TCR Vbeta segments and 13 reverse primers for TCR Jbeta segments was used. This immuneACCESS table, as held by TCRdb, lists in-frame sequences with V and J called but not all clones. Of the missing ones, under half trace to an unresolved V gene in checked studies; the others have no known cause. This sample lists 150,000 to 200,000 clones; under 85% were detected once. The top ten constitute about 1.5% of the sample. Sequences were obtained from PBMCs. These receptors came from a woman younger than 45 in good health and CMV-seronegative.

This CDR3 is CASSFVRGGRDEQFF. The CDR3 DNA follows: TGTGCCAGCAGCTTTGTTCGTGGGGGGAGAGATGAGCAGTTCTTC. The chain carries TRBV7-3 and TRBJ2-1; maybe TRBD2 (6 bases). The CDR3 is 15 residues long. The germline V gene has CDR1 SGHTA and CDR2 FQGTGA. V lost 3 bases to trimming and J lost 8 bases, with 17 bases between them.

This clone was detected only a few times. The CDR3 DNA sequence: TGTGCCAGCAGCTCCGCGGGGGTCAATCAGCCCCAGCATTTT. It translates to CASSSAGVNQPQHF. V usage is TRBV7-2 and J usage is TRBJ1-5; D is perhaps TRBD1 (5 bases). V lost 4 bases to trimming and J lost 3 bases, with 10 bases between them. The germline V gene has CDR1 SGHTA and CDR2 FQGNSA. The CDR3 runs to 14 residues.

The chain is built from TRBV4-1 and TRBJ1-4; 7 bases agree with TRBD1. J was trimmed by 5 bases and V by 4 bases; bases with no gene match: 10. The CDR3 extends over 16 amino acids. Per germline, CDR1 MGHRA and CDR2 YSYEKL. CDR3 loop: CASSRLVGTENEKLFF. CDR3 nucleotides: TGCGCCAGCAGCCGCCTGGTTGGGACAGAGAATGAAAAACTGTTTTTT.

This chain uses TRBV7-9 with TRBJ2-1, with TRBD1 matching 9 bases. The germline V gene has CDR1 SEHNR and CDR2 FQNEAQ (reference sequence). The CDR3 runs 17 residues. V dropped 4 bases and J dropped 8; count of bases not matched to a gene: 15. The CDR3 nucleotides are TGTGCCAGCAGCTACTCCTCGGGACAGGGAAATAACGATGAGCAGTTCTTC. Its protein product is CASSYSSGQGNNDEQFF.

V gene TRBV28 combines with J gene TRBJ1-3, with TRBD1 identical over 7 bases. The trim removed 4 bases at V and 5 bases at J, leaving 8 bases unmatched. Germline V gene sequence: CDR1 MDHEN, CDR2 SYDVKM. The CDR3 spans 15 residues. CDR3 sequence (DNA): TGTGCCAGCAGTTCCCCAGGGGGTCGGAGAAACACCATATATTTT. Its translation: CASSSPGGRRNTIYF. The complete variable domain, with remaining parts taken from reference TRBV28 and TRBJ1-3, reads DVKVTQSSRYLVKRTGEKVFLECVQDMDHENMFWYRQDPGLGLRLIYFSYDVKMKEKGDIPEGYSVSREKKERFSLILESASTNQTSMYLCASSSPGGRRNTIYFGEGSWLTVV.

The chain couples TRBV19 to TRBJ2-6; D not resolved. Trimming pared 2 bases from V and 0 bases from J, leaving 5 bases between. Germline values: CDR1 LNHDA, CDR2 SQIVND (reference sequence). The CDR3 runs to 15 residues. CDR3 in amino acids: CASSIQASGANVLTF. The DNA of the CDR3 is TGTGCCAGTAGTATACAGGCCTCTGGGGCCAACGTCCTGACTTTC.

The chain recombines TRBV30 with TRBJ1-5; a weak D match, TRBD1 (6 bases). The V gene's germline CDR1 is GTSNPN and CDR2 SVGIG (reference sequence). Trimming stripped 6 bases from V and 0 bases from J, with 9 bases between. The CDR3 has 13 amino acids. The CDR3 sequence is CACRDNSNQPQHF. Written as DNA, the CDR3 is TGTGCCTGCAGGGACAATAGCAATCAGCCCCAGCATTTT.

The rearrangement links TRBV10-3 to TRBJ1-5, with 8 nucleotides matching TRBD1. CDR1 and CDR2 from the germline V gene are ENHRY and SYGVKD. The CDR3 consists of 15 residues. Trimming cost V 0 bases and J 7 bases; bases outside gene matches: 5. The CDR3 DNA is TGTGCCATCAGTGAGTCCTCAGGGGGCGGACAGCCCCAGCATTTT. It yields the protein CAISESSGGGQPQHF.

V and J are TRBV28 and TRBJ2-1, with 11 bases that match TRBD2. This CDR3 region has 15 residues. With 6 bases clipped from V and 8 bases from J, the junction kept 9 bases outside the gene matches. Looked up from germline, CDR1 is MDHEN and CDR2 is SYDVKM. CDR3 sequence reads: CASRELAGDRDEQFF. CDR3 coding DNA: TGTGCCAGCAGGGAACTAGCGGGAGATCGGGATGAGCAGTTCTTC.

This clone was observed a single time. The CDR3 DNA reads TGTGCCAGCAGCTACTACTCCGGGACAGGGGTTCAAAAACTGTTTTTT. Its protein is CASSYYSGTGVQKLFF. This rearrangement joins TRBV5-4 to TRBJ1-4; 10 nucleotides agree with TRBD1. V lost 3 bases and J lost 9; bases outside the gene matches: 11. The CDR3 runs to 16 residues. The germline gives CDR1 SGHNT, CDR2 YYREEE (reference sequence).

CDR3 amino acids: CASSFLGRRGLFRCEQYF. The CDR3 coding sequence is TGCGCCAGCAGCTTTCTCGGCCGGAGGGGTCTGTTTCGTTGCGAGCAGTACTTC. V is TRBV5-1 and J is TRBJ2-7; D is possibly TRBD2 (6 bases). CDR3 length: 18 amino acids. Germline CDR1 reads SGHRS; CDR2 reads YFSETQ. V was pared by 2 bases and J by 6 bases, with 27 bases between.

This clone was picked up a small number of times. The V gene is TRBV19, the J gene TRBJ1-1; 8 bases line up with TRBD1. Germline assignment: CDR1 LNHDA and CDR2 SQIVND (reference sequence). After removal of 1 base from V and 3 bases from J, the junction contained 1 base not matched to a gene. The CDR3 loop spans 14 amino acids. CDR3 protein: CASSIGQGHTEAFF. The CDR3 DNA follows: TGTGCCAGTAGTATAGGACAGGGGCACACTGAAGCTTTCTTT.

The chain is built from TRBV7-9 and TRBJ1-1, with a possible D match to TRBD1 (5 bases). This CDR3 comprises 15 residues. The ends were cut back, 5 bases at V and 1 base at J, with 14 bases in the middle. Germline CDR1 and CDR2: SEHNR and FQNEAQ (reference sequence). The CDR3 region has the DNA TGTGCCAGCAGCCTTATGCAAACAGGGAACACTGAAGCTTTCTTT. Its translation is CASSLMQTGNTEAFF. Supplemented by reference TRBV7-9 and TRBJ1-1, the full variable domain reads DTGVSQNPRHKITKRGQNVTFRCDPISEHNRLYWYRQTLGQGPEFLTYFQNEAQLEKSRLLSDRFSAERPKGSFSTLEIQRTEQGDSAMYLCASSLMQTGNTEAFFGQGTRLTVV.

This chain connects TRBV5-1 to TRBJ1-1; D is undetermined. The CDR3 contains 13 residues. The V and J ends lost 1 base and 5 bases respectively, with 9 bases between them. In germline, CDR1 is SGHRS, CDR2 YFSETQ. The CDR3 spells CASSLISGTEAFF. The CDR3 DNA sequence: TGCGCCAGCAGCTTGATATCAGGTACTGAAGCTTTCTTT.

The chain uses TRBV19 and TRBJ1-4; D gene unclear. Germline CDR1 LNHDA, CDR2 SQIVND (reference sequence). The CDR3 has 13 amino acids. The V gene lost 0 bases and the J gene lost 8 bases, with 7 bases spanning the gap. CDR3 nucleotide sequence: TGTGCCAGTAGTATAGATATGAGGGAAAAACTGTTTTTT. Residues: CASSIDMREKLFF.

J is TRBJ2-7 and V is TRBV7-2; 12 bases line up with TRBD2. Germline lookup yields CDR1 SGHTA and CDR2 FQGNSA. The V segment lost 1 base and the J segment 9 bases; nucleotides outside the gene matches: 10. The CDR3 consists of 16 residues. CDR3 protein: CASSLGGASGGAGQYF. DNA for the CDR3: TGTGCCAGCAGCTTAGGTGGGGCTAGCGGGGGGGCAGGGCAGTACTTC.

The sample holds a few counts of this clone. This chain uses TRBV28 with TRBJ1-2; D possibly corresponds to TRBD1 (5 bases). V gave up 8 bases and J gave up 4 bases, with 11 bases separating them. CDR3 size: 12 residues. Germline V lookup: CDR1 MDHEN, CDR2 SYDVKM. CDR3 residues: CASEGAAYGYTF. DNA for the CDR3: TGTGCCAGCGAAGGGGCAGCCTATGGCTACACCTTC.

The chain has TRBV7-3 and TRBJ1-3, with a tentative D call TRBD1 (5 bases). Deletions cut 0 bases from V and 2 bases from J, with 14 bases between. CDR3 length equals 17 residues. In germline, CDR1 is SGHTA, CDR2 FQGTGA. The CDR3 reads CASSLTGRGGPGNTIYF. The CDR3 coding sequence is TGTGCCAGCAGCTTAACGGGGAGGGGTGGCCCTGGAAACACCATATATTTT.

The CDR3 DNA sequence: TGCAGCGTTCCCGTACTAACTAGCGGGAGGGCCTTCGGGGAGCTGTTTTTT. It codes for CSVPVLTSGRAFGELFF. V is TRBV29-1 and J is TRBJ2-2, with TRBD2 matching 13 bases. V lost 5 bases, J lost 7 bases, and 13 bases stayed unmatched. The CDR3 is 17 residues long. CDR1 is SQVTM and CDR2 is ANQGSEA in the germline V gene.

J is TRBJ2-1 and V is TRBV7-6, with TRBD1 matching over 7 bases. With V trimmed by 1 base and J by 7 bases, 4 bases remained unmatched. Germline values: CDR1 SGHVS, CDR2 FNYEAQ. CDR3 size: 14 residues. CDR3 sequence reads: CASSLVRGRNEQFF. Here the CDR3 DNA reads TGTGCCAGCAGCTTAGTGAGGGGGCGAAATGAGCAGTTCTTC.

V and J are TRBV11-1 and TRBJ1-1; D not certain. Trimming took 4 bases from V and 0 from J, leaving 6 bases between them. The CDR3 loop spans 13 amino acids. CDR1 SGHAT and CDR2 FQDESV come from the germline V gene (reference sequence). CDR3 region: CASSSTLNTEAFF. The CDR3 DNA reads TGTGCCAGCAGCTCCACTCTGAACACTGAAGCTTTCTTT.

The rearrangement joins TRBV5-1 to TRBJ2-1; the match to TRBD2 covers 9 bases. The CDR3 covers 13 residues. The germline V gene has CDR1 SGHRS and CDR2 YFSETQ. Trimming took 5 bases from V and 4 from J; bases not matched to a gene: 1. CDR3 in amino acids: CASRAGGYNEQFF. CDR3 sequence (DNA): TGCGCCAGCAGGGCGGGAGGGTACAATGAGCAGTTCTTC.